Listed here are 2 T cell receptor beta chains from one sample, sequenced in a study of T cell responses to AZD1222 COVID-19 vaccine. Profiling relied on immunoSEQ multiplex PCR, and the TCRdb table lists in-frame clones only, not all of them. Of about 160,000 clones listed, 75% to 90% are singletons. Here the sequenced sample was peripheral blood, taken on day 0 of AZD1222 vaccination. The receptors shown here come from an adult in good health.

The rearrangement uses TRBV7-9 and TRBJ2-5; either TRBD1 or TRBD2 may supply D (5 bases each). The CDR3 has 14 amino acids. Germline V gene sequence: CDR1 SEHNR, CDR2 FQNEAQ (reference sequence). Deletions cut 4 bases from V and 4 bases from J, with 13 bases between. CDR3 region: CASSWGNSRETQYF. In DNA form, the CDR3 reads TGTGCCAGCAGCTGGGGGAATTCAAGAGAGACCCAGTACTTC.

Notes on this clone: Different DNA sequences within this sample yield the same CDR3. V is TRBV3-1 (or the pseudogene TRBV3-2) and J is TRBJ1-5; 9 bases match TRBD1. This CDR3 has 14 residues. The junction had 4 bases not matched to a gene; V was cut back by 3 bases and J by 7 bases. CDR1 and CDR2 from the germline V gene are LGHDT and YNNKEL (reference sequence). The DNA for the CDR3 is TGTGCCAGCAGCCAGGGACAGGGTGGACAGCCCCAGCATTTT. Translated, it gives CASSQGQGGQPQHF.